Sequencing of this T cell receptor beta chain was carried out in a study of shared clonotypes between healthy human individuals. Generated by immunoSEQ multiplex PCR, the TCRdb table keeps only in-frame clones and is missing some. The sample comprises 1.5 million to 2.5 million clones, approximately 94% of which are singletons, and around 1.2% rests with the top ten. Naive CD8 cells comprised CD45RO-negative, CCR7-positively selected cells, excluding terminally differentiated effector memory CD45RA+ cells. The germline V gene encodes CDR1 SNHLY and CDR2 FYNNEI. The CDR3 contains 14 residues. The trim removed 10 bases at V and 6 bases at J, leaving 7 bases unmatched. This clone has more than one count but fewer than ten.

The sample was naive CD8+ T cells sorted from blood. The clonotype comes from a man aged 18 to 29 in good health. This chain uses TRBV2 with TRBJ1-5; 12 nucleotides align to TRBD1. CDR3 coding DNA: TGTGCCACCGACCTGGGACAGGGGGCTCAGCCCCAGCATTTT. Translating gives CATDLGQGAQPQHF.